There are many counts of the clone carrying this T cell receptor beta chain. Its antigen is not identified. The investigators amplified TCR beta CDR3 regions from RNA transcripts. The HTBI set primed first-round TCR CDR3 RT-PCR. TCRdb ran MiXCR on the multiplex PCR reads and lists one entry per CDR3 protein. The sample lists more than 650,000 distinct CDR3 sequences, 14% seen once, with about 9.4% in the top ten. The data stem from a study of T cells in Graves' hyperthyroidism and ophthalmopathy. Across the whole study: Once the initial diagnosis was made, peripheral blood was obtained before any treatment. Study results and caveats: Blood also held most thyroid clonotypes expanded beyond 0.001.

The study defined stable Graves' hyperthyroidism as no ophthalmopathy progression within 18 months. Each diagnosis drew on symptoms, thyroxine, TRAb, thyroid ultrasound and orbital computed tomography findings. The sequenced sample consisted of blood. This clonotype was obtained from a woman between 18 and 30 years old with Graves' hyperthyroidism.

CDR3 sequence reads: CASGYSDRDGQPQHF. Here the CDR3 DNA reads TGTGCCAGCGGCTATTCGGACAGGGACGGGCAGCCCCAGCATTTT. The gene calls are TRBV28 and TRBJ1-5; TRBD1 aligns across 8 bases. The CDR3 has 15 residues. Unmatched junction bases numbered 13, after V lost 8 bases and J lost 7 bases. Germline lookup yields CDR1 MDHEN and CDR2 SYDVKM.